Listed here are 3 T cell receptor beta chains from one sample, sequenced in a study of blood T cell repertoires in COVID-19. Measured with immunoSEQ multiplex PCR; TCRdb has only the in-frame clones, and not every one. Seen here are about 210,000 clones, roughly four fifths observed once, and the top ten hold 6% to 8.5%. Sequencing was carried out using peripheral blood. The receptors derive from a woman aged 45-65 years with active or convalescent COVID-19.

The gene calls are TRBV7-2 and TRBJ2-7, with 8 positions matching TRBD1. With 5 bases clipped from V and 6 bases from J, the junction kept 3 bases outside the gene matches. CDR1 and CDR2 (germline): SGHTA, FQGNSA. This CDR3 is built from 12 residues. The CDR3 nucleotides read TGTGCCAGCAGCAGGACAGGGTCCGAGCAGTACGTC. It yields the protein CASSRTGSEQYV.

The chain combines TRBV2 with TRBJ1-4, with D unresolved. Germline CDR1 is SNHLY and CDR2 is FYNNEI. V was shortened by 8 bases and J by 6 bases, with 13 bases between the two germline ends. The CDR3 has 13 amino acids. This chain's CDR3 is CASQIAEHEKLFF. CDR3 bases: TGTGCCAGCCAGATCGCAGAACATGAAAAACTGTTTTTT.

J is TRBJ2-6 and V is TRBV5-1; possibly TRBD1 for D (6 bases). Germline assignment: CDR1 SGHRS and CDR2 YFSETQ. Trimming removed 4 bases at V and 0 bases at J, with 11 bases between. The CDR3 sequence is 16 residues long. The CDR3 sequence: CASSGGQSSGANVLTF. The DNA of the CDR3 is TGCGCCAGCAGCGGTGGACAGAGCTCTGGGGCCAACGTCCTGACTTTC.